The rows below give T cell receptor beta chains drawn from one sample of a study of OX40 agonist ivuxolimab in advanced cancers. TCRdb keeps only in-frame clones here, not all; method: immunoSEQ multiplex PCR. The sample yields some 70,000 clones, over 80% seen once. The source was CD4+ or CD8+ T cells sorted from blood, collected in a trial of the OX40 agonist ivuxolimab. The receptors come from an adult with an advanced solid tumor such as melanoma, head and neck, liver or kidney cancer. Both conserved end residues are trimmed from each CDR3. Fields, in order: CDR3 protein, V gene.

CDR3 protein: ASSPKYEQY
V gene: TRBV28

CDR3 protein: ASSFGTSGIQETQY
V gene: TRBV11-2

CDR3 protein: AISVGQGAGTGELF
V gene: TRBV10-3

CDR3 protein: ASTLKLSYNEQF
V gene: TRBV28

CDR3 protein: ASSVAPGGAGNEQF
V gene: TRBV6-1

CDR3 protein: ASSLRPGTSGRDNEQF
V gene: TRBV28

CDR3 protein: ASRQGLAGETQY
V gene: TRBV12-2

CDR3 protein: ASSQDRSAYTTDYEQY
V gene: TRBV4-2

CDR3 protein: ASSLVLQGGELF
V gene: TRBV7-8

CDR3 protein: ASSLRDQINEKLF
V gene: TRBV6-5

CDR3 protein: ASNPIREGQPQH
V gene: TRBV6-1

CDR3 protein: ASSQVRVGGSSTDTQY
V gene: TRBV4-2

CDR3 protein: ASSLDKAGIFPYEQY
V gene: TRBV7-2